This T cell receptor (beta chain) was identified during a study of cytomegalovirus exposure and HLA in healthy donors. Study-level findings and limits: Investigators reported over 150 TCR beta chains as tied to cytomegalovirus.

PCR employed 60 Vbeta and 13 Jbeta primers. TCRdb's copy holds only in-frame clones and misses some; the assay was immunoSEQ multiplex PCR. The data hold more than 75,000 clones, with around 68% observed a single time. The V gene lost 2 bases and the J gene lost 2 bases, with 15 bases spanning the gap. Germline CDR1 is SGHDT and CDR2 is YYEEEE. The CDR3 is made up of 16 amino acids. To note about this clone: Its antigen is still unknown.

The sample comprised PBMCs. The TCR was taken from a man aged 40-50 years in good health and CMV-seropositive. The V call is TRBV5-6, the J call TRBJ2-3; weak D call: TRBD2 (5 bases). The chain's CDR3 is CASSFGNIRLTDTQYF. For the CDR3, the DNA is TGTGCCAGCAGCTTCGGGAACATACGACTCACAGATACGCAGTATTTT.